What follows describes a single T cell receptor (beta chain). As yet, its antigen is unknown. V was cut by 6 bases and J by 0 bases, with 8 bases left in between. The CDR3 runs to 13 residues. Germline loops: CDR1 LNHDA, CDR2 SQIVND (reference sequence). The data belong to a study of graft-versus-host responses after intestinal transplantation. Study summary: Recipients received multivisceral, liver-intestinal, or isolated intestinal transplants. Recipients were all induced with anti-thymocyte globulin, then given tacrolimus and steroids for approximately three years.

Here immunoSEQ multiplex PCR was the method, and the copy in TCRdb shows in-frame clones only, minus some. Found here are about 97,000 clones, roughly 91% of them singletons; the top ten hold under 0.2%. Study-wide results and caveats: Association was observed between peak circulating GvH clone levels and early post-transplant HvG declines. Elevated graft-versus-host to host-versus-graft clonal ratios in allografts were recorded for patients with graft-donor T cell macrochimerism.

This clonotype was sampled from a human donor who was the organ donor for an intestinal transplant. This chain connects TRBV19 to TRBJ1-2; D remains ambiguous. The sample here was unstimulated CD4+ T cells sorted from spleen or lymph node cells, taken before transplant. The CDR3 region is CASSYTANYGYTF. CDR3 DNA: TGTGCCAGTAGCTACACAGCTAACTATGGCTACACCTTC.